This entry features one TCR beta chain sequence. Per germline, CDR1 SQVTM and CDR2 ANQGSEA. CDR3 length equals 14 residues. V lost 4 bases, J lost 5 bases, and 9 bases stayed unmatched. TCRbeta library construction was performed incorporating unique molecular identifiers. Via MiXCR, TCRdb re-called the PCR reads, giving one row per CDR3 protein. The table has a few hundred thousand distinct CDR3 sequences, roughly 9.5% seen once. The sample originates from a study of T-cell reconstitution after alpha-beta-depleted transplantation in children. V gene TRBV29-1 combines with J gene TRBJ2-3; 7 bases map to TRBD2. The sample was PBMCs from the stem cell graft donor, taken from the stem cell graft. The sequence was collected from a human donor who donated a stem cell graft to a child with SCID. CDR3: CSVVTSVRIDTQYF. CDR3 in DNA: TGCAGCGTTGTTACTAGCGTTCGTATAGATACGCAGTATTTT.